The 27 T cell receptor beta chains in this list originate from one sample, sequenced in a study of cytotoxic CD8 clonotypes in ibrutinib-treated CLL. Libraries were prepared by immunoSEQ multiplex PCR; TCRdb keeps only in-frame clonotypes and omits some of them. This sample has some 130,000 clones, with 76% found just once. The sequenced sample was PBMCs, obtained after 24 months of ibrutinib treatment. These receptors originate from a human donor with chronic lymphocytic leukemia.

The chain's CDR3 is CASSQVGYEQYF. CDR3 sequence (DNA): TGTGCCAGCAGCCAGGTGGGCTACGAGCAGTACTTC. The chain carries TRBV11-1 and TRBJ2-7; D is uncertain. Trimming removed 5 bases at V and 3 bases at J, with 8 bases between. Per the germline V gene, CDR1 is SGHAT and CDR2 is FQDESV (reference sequence). The length of the CDR3 is 12 residues.

The V gene is TRBV5-8, the J gene TRBJ1-2; D is unclear. The CDR3 loop spans 13 amino acids. The germline V and J ends were trimmed by 1 base and 3 bases, with 7 bases remaining between them. Germline V gene data show CDR1 as SGHTS and CDR2 as YDEGEE. CDR3 region: CASSLFRHYGYTF. CDR3 coding DNA: TGTGCCAGCAGCTTGTTCAGGCACTATGGCTACACCTTC.

This clone occurred a few times. The chain joins TRBV7-9 to TRBJ1-5, with 8 nucleotides matching TRBD1. CDR1 and CDR2 from the germline V gene are SEHNR and FQNEAQ (reference sequence). V lost 5 bases to trimming and J lost 9 bases; unmatched junction nucleotides: 15. The CDR3 spans 16 residues. The CDR3 loop reads CASSPGTGRKAGPQHF. The CDR3 nucleotides are TGTGCCAGCAGCCCCGGGACAGGACGGAAAGCGGGGCCCCAGCATTTT. Full variable domain (remainder filled in from reference TRBV7-9 and TRBJ1-5): DTGVSQNPRHKITKRGQNVTFRCDPISEHNRLYWYRQTLGQGPEFLTYFQNEAQLEKSRLLSDRFSAERPKGSFSTLEIQRTEQGDSAMYLCASSPGTGRKAGPQHFGDGTRLSIL.

This chain connects TRBV28 to TRBJ1-2, with D possibly matching TRBD1 (5 bases). The germline CDR1 and CDR2 sequences are MDHEN and SYDVKM. The V end lost 6 bases, the J end lost 0 bases, and 8 bases lay between the germline ends. The CDR3 extends over 13 amino acids. The CDR3 here is CASRGTANYGYTF. The CDR3 coding sequence is TGTGCCAGCAGGGGGACCGCTAACTATGGCTACACCTTC.

The V and J genes are TRBV7-9 and TRBJ1-4, with D tentatively TRBD1 (6 bases). Trimming took off 5 bases at V and 8 bases at J, with 15 bases between the two ends. The length of the CDR3 is 14 residues. The V gene's germline CDR1 is SEHNR and CDR2 FQNEAQ (reference sequence). CDR3 region: CASSPGQNSEKLFF. The CDR3 nucleotides are TGTGCCAGCAGCCCAGGACAGAACTCGGAAAAACTGTTTTTT.

The chain combines TRBV4-3 with TRBJ2-7; D is undetermined. V was clipped by 4 bases and J by 3 bases, with 10 bases between them. The CDR3 sequence is 13 residues long. The germline V gene encodes CDR1 LGHNA and CDR2 YSLEER. The chain's CDR3 is CASSPGGHYEQYF. The DNA of the CDR3 is TGCGCCAGCAGCCCAGGCGGCCACTACGAGCAGTACTTC.

The chain has TRBV9 and TRBJ2-4; D remains unclear. This CDR3 comprises 17 residues. Trimming stripped 3 bases from V and 0 bases from J, with 16 bases between. Germline values: CDR1 SGDLS, CDR2 YYNGEE. The CDR3 region is CASSATGPFLAKNIQYF. CDR3 sequence (DNA): TGTGCCAGCAGCGCCACCGGGCCGTTTTTAGCCAAAAACATTCAGTACTTC. Using reference TRBV9 and TRBJ2-4 for the parts outside the CDR3, the full variable domain is DSGVTQTPKHLITATGQRVTLRCSPRSGDLSVYWYQQSLDQGLQFLIQYYNGEERAKGNILERFSAQQFPDLHSELNLSSLELGDSALYFCASSATGPFLAKNIQYFGAGTRLSVL.

V is TRBV7-3 and J is TRBJ2-1, with a tentative D call TRBD1 (8 bases). Trimming took 1 base from V and 8 from J, leaving 24 bases between them. This CDR3 has 18 residues. Germline-derived CDR1 and CDR2 are SGHTA and FQGTGA. In DNA form, the CDR3 reads TGTGCCAGCAGCTTAATGGGCCCCGGACAGGGCGGGGGTGATGAGCAGTTCTTC. Protein sequence: CASSLMGPGQGGGDEQFF.

CDR3 bases: TGCGCCAGCAGCCCGCTGGCAGGGAGCAACTATGGCTACACCTTC. The encoded protein is CASSPLAGSNYGYTF. The genes are TRBV5-1 and TRBJ1-2; TRBD1 might be the D (5 bases). Per germline, CDR1 SGHRS and CDR2 YFSETQ. The CDR3 is made up of 15 amino acids. V dropped 4 bases and J dropped 2 bases, with 15 bases sitting between them.

This chain links TRBV2 with TRBJ2-7; a weak D match, TRBD2 (6 bases). Trimming stripped 11 bases from V and 3 bases from J, with 23 bases between. The CDR3 totals 15 residues. Germline V gene data show CDR1 as SNHLY and CDR2 as FYNNEI. CDR3 loop: CAVPSRLEGLYEQYF. The CDR3 DNA reads as TGTGCCGTCCCTTCCCGGTTGGAGGGCCTCTACGAGCAGTACTTC.

The V gene is TRBV11-2, the J gene TRBJ2-1, with TRBD1 as a possible D gene (5 bases). Trimming took off 4 bases at V and 5 bases at J, with 12 bases between the two ends. Germline V gene lookup returns CDR1 SGHAT and CDR2 FQNNGV. The CDR3 loop spans 14 amino acids. The DNA for the CDR3 is TGTGCCAGCAGCTCGGCTGGGGCAGACAATGAGCAGTTCTTC. This encodes CASSSAGADNEQFF.

The chain uses TRBV5-1 and TRBJ2-1; D call uncertain. This CDR3 contains 15 residues. The germline V and J ends were trimmed by 1 base and 10 bases, with 18 bases remaining between them. Germline V gene sequence: CDR1 SGHRS, CDR2 YFSETQ. This CDR3 reads CASSLYHPGQGEQFF. CDR3 nucleotides: TGCGCCAGCAGCTTGTATCATCCGGGCCAAGGGGAGCAGTTCTTC.

The rearrangement links TRBV7-2 to TRBJ2-3; 8 bases align to TRBD1. Losses at the gene ends were 5 bases for V and 6 bases for J; bases not matched to a gene: 4. CDR1 is SGHTA and CDR2 is FQGNSA in the germline V gene. The CDR3 has 13 amino acids. The CDR3 bases are TGTGCCAGCAGCCGAGACAGGGGCGATACGCAGTATTTT. Amino acid sequence: CASSRDRGDTQYF.

The rearrangement uses TRBV5-1 and TRBJ2-6; D possibly matches TRBD1 or TRBD2 (5 bases each). Germline V CDR1 and CDR2: SGHRS, YFSETQ. The CDR3 is 17 residues long. V was trimmed by 0 bases and J by 0 bases, leaving 10 bases between them. The CDR3 DNA reads TGCGCCAGCAGCTTGGGGCAGGGACCCTCTGGGGCCAACGTCCTGACTTTC. Amino acid sequence: CASSLGQGPSGANVLTF.

The chain carries TRBV5-5 and TRBJ2-3, with 9 bases aligning to TRBD1. The CDR3 extends over 17 amino acids. The germline gives CDR1 SGHKS, CDR2 YYEKEE (reference sequence). Trimming took 3 bases from V and 4 from J; bases not matched to a gene: 12. The CDR3 region is CASSWSRDRVGADTQYF. The DNA for the CDR3 is TGTGCCAGCAGCTGGTCCCGGGACAGGGTTGGGGCAGATACGCAGTATTTT. The variable domain in full, completed from reference TRBV5-5 and TRBJ2-3, reads DAGVTQSPTHLIKTRGQQVTLRCSPISGHKSVSWYQQVLGQGPQFIFQYYEKEERGRGNFPDRFSARQFPNYSSELNVNALLLGDSALYLCASSWSRDRVGADTQYFGPGTRLTVL.

This clone occurred a few times. The sample has other DNA sequences that encode this CDR3 too. V is TRBV7-9 and J is TRBJ1-5; no clear D. The V end was cut by 2 bases, the J end by 7 bases, with 6 bases between. Germline CDR1 reads SEHNR; CDR2 reads FQNEAQ (reference sequence). This CDR3 spans 12 amino acids. CDR3 in amino acids: CASSLPGQPQHF. CDR3 coding DNA: TGTGCCAGCAGCTTACCTGGCCAGCCCCAGCATTTT. The whole variable domain, filled in from reference TRBV7-9 and TRBJ1-5, reads DTGVSQNPRHKITKRGQNVTFRCDPISEHNRLYWYRQTLGQGPEFLTYFQNEAQLEKSRLLSDRFSAERPKGSFSTLEIQRTEQGDSAMYLCASSLPGQPQHFGDGTRLSIL.

This clone was counted once. The V and J genes are TRBV7-6 and TRBJ2-3; 7 nucleotides match TRBD2. The CDR3 length is 15 residues. The V segment lost 1 base and the J segment 4 bases; nucleotides outside the gene matches: 5. Germline V gene lookup returns CDR1 SGHVS and CDR2 FNYEAQ. This CDR3 is CASSLVGGSADTQYF. The CDR3 nucleotides read TGTGCCAGCAGCTTAGTGGGCGGGAGCGCAGATACGCAGTATTTT.

The genes are TRBV7-9 and TRBJ1-2; 8 bases fit TRBD1. Germline CDR1 and CDR2: SEHNR and FQNEAQ (reference sequence). V was pared by 5 bases and J by 4 bases, with 6 bases of the junction left unmatched. CDR3 length: 14 residues. The CDR3 is CASSPGQGGYGYTF. The DNA of the CDR3 is TGTGCCAGCAGCCCCGGACAGGGTGGCTATGGCTACACCTTC.

This clone was detected only a few times. V and J are TRBV5-1 and TRBJ1-1, with TRBD1 identical over 7 bases. Germline CDR1 SGHRS, CDR2 YFSETQ. The V and J ends lost 4 bases and 1 base, in that order; junction bases with no gene match: 4. This CDR3 has 14 residues. The CDR3 protein is CASSTGQSNTEAFF. CDR3 sequence (DNA): TGCGCCAGCAGCACGGGACAGTCGAACACTGAAGCTTTCTTT.

V and J are TRBV28 and TRBJ1-1, with D possibly being TRBD1 (6 bases). The V end was cut by 1 base, the J end by 7 bases, with 22 bases between. The germline gives CDR1 MDHEN, CDR2 SYDVKM. CDR3 length: 17 amino acids. This chain's CDR3 is CASSLSLLTGAQGEAFF. CDR3 DNA: TGTGCCAGCAGTTTATCACTTCTGACGGGGGCGCAGGGTGAAGCTTTCTTT.

J is TRBJ1-2 and V is TRBV7-8; D is undetermined. The germline V gene has CDR1 SGHVS and CDR2 FQNEAQ. This CDR3 has 14 residues. With 5 bases removed from V and 3 bases from J, the gap between germline ends came to 13 bases. The CDR3 reads CASSPTVGHYGYTF. In DNA form, the CDR3 reads TGTGCCAGCAGCCCCACGGTGGGTCACTATGGCTACACCTTC.

The V gene is TRBV18, the J gene TRBJ1-6, with D unclear. CDR1 is KGHSH, CDR2 LQKENI, per germline. The CDR3 has 13 amino acids. Trimming removed 3 bases from V and 7 bases from J, with 7 bases in between. In nucleotides, the CDR3 is TGTGCCAGCTCACCGGACTCAAATTCACCCCTCCACTTT. Its protein product is CASSPDSNSPLHF.

The V gene is TRBV30, the J gene TRBJ1-2; D is unresolved. Germline V gene data show CDR1 as GTSNPN and CDR2 as SVGIG (reference sequence). V lost 0 bases, J lost 6 bases, and 11 bases lay in between. The CDR3 extends over 13 amino acids. The CDR3 reads CAWSVLGQNGYTF. CDR3 DNA sequence: TGTGCCTGGAGTGTACTGGGTCAGAATGGCTACACCTTC.

The rearrangement links TRBV9 to TRBJ1-3; D ambiguous. This CDR3 has 15 amino acids. Trimming took 4 bases from V and 0 from J, leaving 11 bases between them. Germline assignment: CDR1 SGDLS and CDR2 YYNGEE. In DNA form, the CDR3 reads TGTGCCAGCAGCCCGTTAGGACCCTCTGGAAACACCATATATTTT. It codes for CASSPLGPSGNTIYF.

V usage is TRBV29-1 and J usage is TRBJ1-1, with D unresolved. The V gene's germline CDR1 is SQVTM and CDR2 ANQGSEA. The CDR3 is made up of 11 amino acids. Trimming cost V 5 bases and J 0 bases, with 4 bases left between them. The CDR3 is CSVKVNTEAFF. CDR3 in DNA: TGCAGCGTTAAGGTGAACACTGAAGCTTTCTTT.

V is TRBV23-1 and J is TRBJ2-7; 8 bases align to TRBD1. TRBV23-1 is assigned to the ORF class and has an uncertain function. Trimming at V came to 7 bases and at J to 3 bases, leaving 2 bases not matched to a gene. The length of the CDR3 is 12 residues. This chain's CDR3 is CASITGGYEQYF. The CDR3 DNA follows: TGCGCCAGCATTACAGGGGGCTACGAGCAGTACTTC.

The chain has TRBV5-6 and TRBJ1-2; D unresolved. CDR1 and CDR2 from the germline V gene are SGHDT and YYEEEE. The V and J ends lost 3 bases and 4 bases respectively, with 4 bases between them. This CDR3 region has 11 residues. The CDR3 loop reads CASSSVYGYTF. In nucleotides, the CDR3 is TGTGCCAGCAGCTCGGTCTATGGCTACACCTTC.